The 8 T cell receptor beta chains in this list originate from one sample, sequenced in a study of vaccination effects on CD4 cells after COVID-19. Sequencing was preceded by expansion of antigen-specific CD4+ T cells with viral peptide pools in the ViraFEST assay. Cells that had been cultured for 10 days were the source of isolated CD4+ T cells. Between March and December 2020, the person had a SARS-CoV-2 infection that PCR confirmed. These receptors have no identified antigens. Method: immunoSEQ multiplex PCR; TCRdb's copy keeps in-frame clones and lacks some. The sample carries about 45,000 clones, 65% to 70% recorded once. This material consisted of CD4+ T cells from PBMCs cultured with a peptide pool, taken before COVID-19 vaccination. The receptors come from a human donor who had a prior SARS-CoV-2 infection.

CDR3 protein: CASAPGRSYNEQFF. For the CDR3, the DNA is TGTGCCAGCGCCCCGGGGCGTTCCTACAATGAGCAGTTCTTC. The rearrangement joins TRBV7-2 to TRBJ2-1, with D tentatively TRBD1 or TRBD2 (5 bases each). This CDR3 comprises 14 residues. Germline V gene sequence: CDR1 SGHTA, CDR2 FQGNSA. V gave up 8 bases and J gave up 1 base, with 12 bases separating them.

V gene TRBV19 combines with J gene TRBJ2-5, with D unresolved. The V gene lost 1 base and the J gene lost 5 bases, with 11 bases spanning the gap. Germline-derived CDR1 and CDR2 are LNHDA and SQIVND (reference sequence). The CDR3 totals 14 residues. This CDR3 is CASSIGWERETQYF. In DNA form, the CDR3 reads TGTGCCAGTAGTATAGGCTGGGAAAGGGAGACCCAGTACTTC.

The chain joins TRBV23-1 to TRBJ2-1, with TRBD2 as a possible D gene (6 bases). TRBV23-1 is identified as an open reading frame with a role that is uncertain. The CDR3 has 11 residues. The V end lost 2 bases, the J end lost 12 bases, and 8 bases lay between the germline ends. The CDR3 region is CASSQGGMQFF. The CDR3 DNA is TGCGCCAGCAGTCAAGGCGGGATGCAGTTCTTC.

The V call is TRBV25-1, the J call TRBJ2-7; 9 bases agree with TRBD1. The CDR3 covers 14 residues. After removal of 2 bases from V and 6 bases from J, the junction contained 5 bases not matched to a gene. Germline V CDR1 and CDR2: MGHDK, SYGVNS. CDR3 residues: CASSEGYRGREQYF. In DNA form, the CDR3 reads TGTGCCAGCAGTGAAGGCTACAGGGGGCGCGAGCAGTACTTC.

The V call is TRBV7-2, the J call TRBJ2-3; D might be TRBD1 or TRBD2, each matching 5 bases. CDR1 SGHTA and CDR2 FQGNSA come from the germline V gene. The CDR3 extends over 14 amino acids. With 5 bases removed from V and 6 bases from J, the gap between germline ends came to 15 bases. As DNA, the CDR3 is TGTGCCAGCAGCCCGAGACCTTGGGGGGATACGCAGTATTTT. The encoded protein is CASSPRPWGDTQYF.

This clone was observed a handful of times. The gene calls are TRBV7-2 and TRBJ1-2; TRBD1 aligns across 7 bases. V was pared by 1 base and J by 6 bases, with 8 bases of the junction left unmatched. The CDR3 runs 15 residues. The germline CDR1 and CDR2 sequences are SGHTA and FQGNSA. The chain's CDR3 is CASSLGSLQGNGYTF. The CDR3 nucleotides are TGTGCCAGCAGCTTAGGATCGTTACAGGGGAATGGCTACACCTTC. The variable domain in full, with the rest retrieved from reference TRBV7-2 and TRBJ1-2, is GAGVSQSPSNKVTEKGKDVELRCDPISGHTALYWYRQSLGQGLEFLIYFQGNSAPDKSGLPSDRFSAERTGGSVSTLTIQRTQQEDSAVYLCASSLGSLQGNGYTFGSGTRLTVV.

The chain is built from TRBV7-6 and TRBJ2-5, with 7 bases lining up with TRBD2. This CDR3 has 16 amino acids. Germline loops: CDR1 SGHVS, CDR2 FNYEAQ. The junction had 9 bases not matched to a gene; V was cut back by 1 base and J by 4 bases. This CDR3 reads CASSLVGGSRGETQYF. The CDR3 region has the DNA TGTGCCAGCAGCTTAGTTGGCGGGAGTAGAGGAGAGACCCAGTACTTC.

The V and J genes are TRBV18 and TRBJ1-2; D perhaps matches TRBD1 (6 bases). V lost 1 base and J 0 bases, leaving 9 bases between the germline ends. Germline V gene data show CDR1 as KGHSH and CDR2 as LQKENI. The CDR3 consists of 15 residues. This CDR3 is CASSPLPGANYGYTF. The CDR3 DNA reads TGTGCCAGCTCACCACTTCCAGGGGCTAACTATGGCTACACCTTC.